Sequencing of this T cell receptor beta chain was carried out in a study of PD-1 blockade in classical Hodgkin lymphoma. The CDR3 length is 12 residues. The V and J ends lost 1 base and 8 bases respectively, with 3 bases between them. Germline V gene lookup returns CDR1 SEHNR and CDR2 FQNEAQ (reference sequence). Only in-frame clones appear in the TCRdb table, and some are missing; sequencing was by immunoSEQ multiplex PCR. The repertoire holds about 13,000 clones, with around nine tenths as singletons. General study results and limits: Among the patients, those starting nivolumab under 1 year after ASCT were excluded. Still unresolved is the cause of the repertoire differences, which may be disease activity or prior therapy.

Regarding this clone: What it binds is unknown.

Each and every patient relapsed after autologous stem cell transplantation, and patients got differing brentuximab vedotin exposure. The chain carries TRBV7-9 and TRBJ1-6, with no clear D. Sequenced material: peripheral blood mononuclear cells (PBMCs), taken at baseline. The sequence derives from a human donor with classical Hodgkin lymphoma. This CDR3 is CASSLGDSPLHF. Here the CDR3 DNA reads TGTGCCAGCAGCTTAGGGGATTCACCCCTCCACTTT.